This passage covers 12 T cell receptor beta chains from one sample sequenced in a study of blood T cells in healthy people across ages. With a J-beta primer mix and a sample-barcoded 5' primer, a second PCR ran about 7 to 12 cycles. TCRdb used MiXCR to reprocess the 5' RACE reads, holding one entry per CDR3 protein. The sample has over a million distinct CDR3 sequences; around 43% are singletons. Sample: blood. The source of these receptors is a woman aged 55-69 years in good health.

The chain recombines TRBV4-2 with TRBJ2-6; the D gene could be TRBD1 or TRBD2 (5 bases each). Germline V gives CDR1 LGHNA, CDR2 YNFKEQ. This CDR3 spans 18 amino acids. V lost 0 bases, J lost 0 bases, and 12 bases lay in between. The CDR3 protein is CASSQDPDGASGANVLTF. CDR3 nucleotide sequence: TGTGCCAGCAGCCAAGATCCGGACGGGGCCTCTGGGGCCAACGTCCTGACTTTC.

This rearrangement joins TRBV5-5 to TRBJ2-7; weak D call: TRBD2 (6 bases). The tail of the sequence fits TRBJ2-5 better, so the J call may be wrong. CDR1 and CDR2 (germline): SGHKS, YYEKEE (reference sequence). The CDR3 totals 15 residues. This CDR3 reads CASSYVRGFGETQYF. CDR3 DNA: TGTGCCAGCAGCTACGTTCGGGGGTTCGGGGAGACCCAGTACTTC.

This chain uses TRBV11-2 with TRBJ2-1; 10 bases match TRBD2. TRBJ2-7 matches the DNA end more closely, so the J call is doubtful. CDR1 is SGHAT, CDR2 FQNNGV, per germline. The CDR3 totals 15 residues. CDR3 DNA: TGTGCCAGCAGTCGTGGACTAGCGGACTACGACGAGCAGTACTTC. Protein product: CASSRGLADYDEQYF.

The chain recombines TRBV5-1 with TRBJ2-1; the match to TRBD2 covers 13 bases. Germline V gives CDR1 SGHRS, CDR2 YFSETQ. CDR3 length: 16 amino acids. Unmatched junction bases numbered 5, after V lost 4 bases and J lost 4 bases. The DNA of the CDR3 is TGCGCCAGCAGCCAACTAGCGGGAGGGGCTTACAATGAGCAGTTCTTC. Protein product: CASSQLAGGAYNEQFF. The full variable domain, rest sourced from reference TRBV5-1 and TRBJ2-1, is KAGVTQTPRYLIKTRGQQVTLSCSPISGHRSVSWYQQTPGQGLQFLFEYFSETQRNKGNFPGRFSGRQFSNSRSEMNVSTLELGDSALYLCASSQLAGGAYNEQFFGPGTRLTVL.

The table lists this clonotype with a few counts. The chain joins TRBV4-1 to TRBJ2-5; no definite D call. CDR1 is MGHRA, CDR2 YSYEKL, per germline. The germline V and J ends were trimmed by 8 bases and 5 bases, with 18 bases remaining between them. The CDR3 is 14 residues long. The CDR3 sequence: CASGESRLGETQYF. The CDR3 DNA sequence: TGCGCCAGCGGCGAAAGCAGGCTTGGTGAGACCCAGTACTTC.

The V call is TRBV12-3 or TRBV12-4, the J call TRBJ2-7, with a possible D match to TRBD1 (6 bases). This CDR3 spans 12 amino acids. V lost 6 bases and J 10 bases, leaving 16 bases between the germline ends. The CDR3 nucleotides read TGTGCCAGCAGCCTGGGGACACGAACCCAGTACTTC. It specifies CASSLGTRTQYF.

The V gene is TRBV20-1, the J gene TRBJ2-4; 9 bases map to TRBD2. J was trimmed by 6 bases and V by 2 bases; bases with no gene match: 5. CDR1 is DFQATT, CDR2 SNEGSKA, per germline (reference sequence). CDR3 length: 14 residues. CDR3 amino acids: CSARQAGGGNIQYF. The DNA of the CDR3 is TGCAGTGCTAGACAAGCGGGAGGAGGAAACATTCAGTACTTC.

This clonotype was recorded once. The chain uses TRBV13 and TRBJ2-7, with 14 bases aligning to TRBD2. The CDR3 consists of 17 residues. The V segment lost 5 bases and the J segment 0 bases; nucleotides outside the gene matches: 6. Germline lookup yields CDR1 PRHDT and CDR2 FYEKMQ (reference sequence). CDR3 coding DNA: TGTGCCAGCAGCAACCTAGGGACTAGCGGGAGCTCCTACGAGCAGTACTTC. Its translation: CASSNLGTSGSSYEQYF.

The chain links TRBV10-3 to TRBJ2-5; TRBD2 matches at 8 bases. CDR3 length equals 17 residues. V shed 5 bases, J shed 2 bases, and the junction held 13 bases outside the gene matches. Germline V CDR1 and CDR2: ENHRY, SYGVKD. The CDR3 sequence is CAISSLPLTSEQETQYF. DNA for the CDR3: TGTGCCATCAGTAGTCTACCGTTGACTAGCGAACAAGAGACCCAGTACTTC.

This clonotype was seen more than once but under ten times. The V and J genes are TRBV6-5 and TRBJ2-7; D unclear. This CDR3 has 15 amino acids. Germline V lookup: CDR1 MNHEY, CDR2 SVGAGI. V lost 6 bases and J lost 0, with 15 bases in between. For the CDR3, the DNA is TGTGCCAGCAGCCCGGCTTTAGTTTCCTCCTACGAGCAGTACTTC. Protein: CASSPALVSSYEQYF.

The chain couples TRBV7-9 to TRBJ2-5, with D unclear. The J call is uncertain, as TRBJ2-7 better fits the DNA end. This CDR3 spans 13 amino acids. The germline CDR1 and CDR2 sequences are SEHNR and FQNEAQ (reference sequence). The CDR3 loop reads CASSVGQFYEQYF. The CDR3 nucleotides read TGTGCCAGCAGCGTAGGTCAGTTCTACGAGCAGTACTTC.

CDR3 nucleotide sequence: TGTGCCAGCAGCTTTCCGGGACGCGGGGTAATCAATGAGCAGTTCTTC. Protein: CASSFPGRGVINEQFF. V is TRBV13 and J is TRBJ2-1; D is perhaps TRBD2 (6 bases). The V and J ends lost 3 bases and 6 bases respectively, with 18 bases between them. This CDR3 is 16 amino acids long. Germline lookup yields CDR1 PRHDT and CDR2 FYEKMQ (reference sequence).